Listed below are T cell receptor beta chains from one sample, sequenced in a study of cytomegalovirus exposure and HLA in healthy donors. Profiled with immunoSEQ multiplex PCR; TCRdb holds only in-frame clones, not every one. In total, the table holds 130,000 or so clones. Sample: PBMCs. All receptors derive from a woman aged 18-35 years in good health and CMV-seronegative. Both conserved end residues are part of each CDR3. The D gene is left open where the match is weak.

>TRBD1|TRBV9|14|TRBJ2-7
TGTGCCAGCAACGTACAGGGGGACAGCTACGAGCAGTACTTC
CASNVQGDSYEQYF
>TRBD1|TRBV4-1|19|TRBJ2-6
TGCGCCAGCAGCCAAGACCGGGACAGGTTAAACCCTGGGGCCAACGTCCTGACTTTC
CASSQDRDRLNPGANVLTF
>TRBD2|TRBV11-1|17|TRBJ2-5
TGTGCCAGCAGCTTAGGGACTAGCACCCCTGGGGGGGAGACCCAGTACTTC
CASSLGTSTPGGETQYF
>TRBD1|TRBV27|14|TRBJ2-7
TGTGCCAGCAGTACCGGGACAGGGGGCTACGAGCAGTACTTC
CASSTGTGGYEQYF
>TRBD1|TRBV6-5|14|TRBJ2-5
TGTGCCAGCAGTCGCACGACAGGGCTCGGGGAGCAGTACTTC
CASSRTTGLGEQYF
>TRBD2|TRBV4-2|15|TRBJ2-3
TGTGCCAGCAGCAATAGCGGGAGGTCGATTGATACGCAGTATTTT
CASSNSGRSIDTQYF
>TRBD2|TRBV5-8|18|TRBJ2-1
TGTGCCAGCAGCTTCGGATCTAGCGGAGCCCCCAGGTACAATGAGCAGTTCTTC
CASSFGSSGAPRYNEQFF
>.|TRBV4-3|14|TRBJ2-2
TGCGCCAGCAGCCGCGGGGTGTACACCGGGGAGCTGTTTTTT
CASSRGVYTGELFF
>.|TRBV2|12|TRBJ2-7
TGTGCCAGCAGCCCAATCGGTGCGGCTCCTCGTTTC
CASSPIGAAPRF
>.|TRBV6-6|13|TRBJ2-1
TGTGCCAGCAGTTACGGATATAGCCATGAGCAGTTCTTC
CASSYGYSHEQFF
>TRBD1|TRBV5-1|15|TRBJ2-5
TGCGCCAGCAGCTTGGACCGACAGGGGGGAGAGACCCAGTACTTC
CASSLDRQGGETQYF
>.|TRBV10-2|14|TRBJ1-1
TGCGCCAGCAGACGCCCAGGGGAGGGAACTGAAGCTTTCTTT
CASRRPGEGTEAFF
>.|TRBV5-1|16|TRBJ2-3
TGCGCCAGCAGCTTGGGCGGGGCAACTAGCACAGATACGCAGTATTTT
CASSLGGATSTDTQYF
>.|TRBV5-1|16|TRBJ1-1
TGCGCCAGCAGCGGATCCGGGGGGCAGATGGGCACTGAAGCTTTCTTT
CASSGSGGQMGTEAFF
>TRBD1|TRBV5-1|14|TRBJ2-5
TGCGCCAGCAGCGGACAGGGGTACGGAGAGACCCAGTACTTC
CASSGQGYGETQYF
>.|TRBV9|15|TRBJ1-5
TGTGCCAGCAGCGTTGGGGGCAGGGCGGATCAGCCCCAGCATTTT
CASSVGGRADQPQHF
>.|TRBV15|13|TRBJ2-1
TGTGCCACCAGCTTCAGGAGGTACAATGAGCAGTTCTTC
CATSFRRYNEQFF